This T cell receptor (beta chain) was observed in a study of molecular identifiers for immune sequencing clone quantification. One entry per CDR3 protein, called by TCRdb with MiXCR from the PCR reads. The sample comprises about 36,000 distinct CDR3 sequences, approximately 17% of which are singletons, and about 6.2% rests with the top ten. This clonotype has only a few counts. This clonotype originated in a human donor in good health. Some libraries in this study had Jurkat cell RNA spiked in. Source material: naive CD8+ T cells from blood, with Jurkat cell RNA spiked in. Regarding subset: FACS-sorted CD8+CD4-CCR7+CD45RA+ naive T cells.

CDR3 amino acids: CASSESSLSYEQYF. The CDR3 nucleotides are TGCGCCAGCAGTGAGTCGAGCTTATCTTACGAGCAGTACTTC. V usage is TRBV10-1 and J usage is TRBJ2-7, with D unclear. This CDR3 spans 14 amino acids. Trimming took 0 bases from V and 4 from J, leaving 10 bases between them. The germline CDR1 and CDR2 sequences are WNHNN and SYGVQD (reference sequence).